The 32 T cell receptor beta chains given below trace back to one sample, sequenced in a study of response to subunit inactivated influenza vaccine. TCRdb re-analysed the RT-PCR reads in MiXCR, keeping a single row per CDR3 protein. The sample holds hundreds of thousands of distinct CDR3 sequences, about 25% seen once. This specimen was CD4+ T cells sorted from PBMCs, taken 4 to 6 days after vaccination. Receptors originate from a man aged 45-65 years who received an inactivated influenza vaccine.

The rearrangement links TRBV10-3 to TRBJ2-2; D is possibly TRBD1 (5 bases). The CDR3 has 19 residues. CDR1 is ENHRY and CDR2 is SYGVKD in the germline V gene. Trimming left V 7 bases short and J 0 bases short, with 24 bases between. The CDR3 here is CAINDPGRVHPSNTGELFF. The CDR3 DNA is TGTGCCATCAATGATCCCGGCAGGGTACACCCTTCGAACACCGGGGAGCTGTTTTTT.

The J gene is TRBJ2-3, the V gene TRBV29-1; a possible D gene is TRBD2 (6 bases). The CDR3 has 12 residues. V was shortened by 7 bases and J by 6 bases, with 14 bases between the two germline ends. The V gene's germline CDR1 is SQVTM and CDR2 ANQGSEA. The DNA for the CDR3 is TGCAGCGCGGGGGTTACCGAGGATACGCAGTATTTT. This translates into CSAGVTEDTQYF.

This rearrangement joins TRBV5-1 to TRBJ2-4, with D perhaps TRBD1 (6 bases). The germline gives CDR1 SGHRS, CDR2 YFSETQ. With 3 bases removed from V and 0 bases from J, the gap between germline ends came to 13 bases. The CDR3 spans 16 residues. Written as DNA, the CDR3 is TGCGCCAGCAGCTCGGACAGAAGGGTAGCCAAAAACATTCAGTACTTC. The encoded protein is CASSSDRRVAKNIQYF.

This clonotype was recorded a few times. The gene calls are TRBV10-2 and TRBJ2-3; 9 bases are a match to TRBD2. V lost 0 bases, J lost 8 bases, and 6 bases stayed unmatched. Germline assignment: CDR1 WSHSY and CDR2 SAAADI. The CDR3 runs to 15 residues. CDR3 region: CASSESTGGGVTQYF. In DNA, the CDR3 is TGCGCCAGCAGTGAGTCGACGGGCGGGGGGGTTACGCAGTATTTT.

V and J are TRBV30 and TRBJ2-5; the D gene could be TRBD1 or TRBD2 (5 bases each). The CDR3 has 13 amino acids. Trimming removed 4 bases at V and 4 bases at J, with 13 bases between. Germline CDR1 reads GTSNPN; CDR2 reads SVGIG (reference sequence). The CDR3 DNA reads TGTGCCTGGAATGGGGGTTTGGGAGAGACCCAGTACTTC. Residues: CAWNGGLGETQYF.

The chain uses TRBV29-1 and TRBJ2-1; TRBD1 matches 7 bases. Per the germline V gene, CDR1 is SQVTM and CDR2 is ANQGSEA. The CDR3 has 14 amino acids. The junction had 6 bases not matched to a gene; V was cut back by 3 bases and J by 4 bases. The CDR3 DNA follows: TGCAGCGTTGACAGGGGGACGGGATACAATGAGCAGTTCTTC. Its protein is CSVDRGTGYNEQFF.

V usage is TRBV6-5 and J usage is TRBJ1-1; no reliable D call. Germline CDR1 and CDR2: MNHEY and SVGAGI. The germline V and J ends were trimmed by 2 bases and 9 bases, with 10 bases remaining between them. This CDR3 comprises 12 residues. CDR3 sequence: CASSYGKGKAFF. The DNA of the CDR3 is TGTGCCAGCAGTTACGGGAAGGGAAAAGCTTTCTTT.

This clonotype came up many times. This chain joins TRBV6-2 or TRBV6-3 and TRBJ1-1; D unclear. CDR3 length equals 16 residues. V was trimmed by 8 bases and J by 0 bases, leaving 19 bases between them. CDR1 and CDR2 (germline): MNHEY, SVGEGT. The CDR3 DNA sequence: TGTGCCAGCGGGTCGAGGACGCTTGCAATGAACACTGAAGCTTTCTTT. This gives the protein CASGSRTLAMNTEAFF.

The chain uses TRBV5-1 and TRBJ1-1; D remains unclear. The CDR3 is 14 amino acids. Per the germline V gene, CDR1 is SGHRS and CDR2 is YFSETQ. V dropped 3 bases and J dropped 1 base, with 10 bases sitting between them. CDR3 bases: TGCGCCAGCAGCTCCTCGGGCGGGAACACTGAAGCTTTCTTT. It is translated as CASSSSGGNTEAFF.

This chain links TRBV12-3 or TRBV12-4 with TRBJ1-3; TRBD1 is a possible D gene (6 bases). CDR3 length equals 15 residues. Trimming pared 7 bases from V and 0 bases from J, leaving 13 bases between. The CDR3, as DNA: TGTGCCAGCACGCAGACAGGCTCCTCTGGAAACACCATATATTTT. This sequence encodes CASTQTGSSGNTIYF.

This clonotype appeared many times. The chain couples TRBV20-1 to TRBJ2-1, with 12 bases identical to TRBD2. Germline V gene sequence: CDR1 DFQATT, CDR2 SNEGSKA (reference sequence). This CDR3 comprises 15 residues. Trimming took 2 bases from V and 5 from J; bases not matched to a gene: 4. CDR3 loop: CSARTGLAGNNEQFF. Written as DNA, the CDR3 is TGCAGTGCTAGAACTGGACTAGCGGGAAACAATGAGCAGTTCTTC.

CDR3 nucleotides: TGTGCCAGCACCGATCCAGGGGGCGCCCGGGGGAATGAGCAGTTCTTC. Translating it yields CASTDPGGARGNEQFF. The chain is built from TRBV6-1 and TRBJ2-1, with 8 bases identical to TRBD1. Per the germline V gene, CDR1 is MNHNS and CDR2 is SASEGT. This CDR3 has 16 amino acids. After removal of 7 bases from V and 7 bases from J, the junction contained 15 bases not matched to a gene.

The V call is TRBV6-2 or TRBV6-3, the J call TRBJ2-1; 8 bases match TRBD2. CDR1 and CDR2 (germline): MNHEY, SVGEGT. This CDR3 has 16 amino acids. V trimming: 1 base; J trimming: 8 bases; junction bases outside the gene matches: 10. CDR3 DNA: TGTGCCAGCAGTTACTACTCACTAGCGGATACGGATGAGCAGTTCTTC. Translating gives CASSYYSLADTDEQFF.

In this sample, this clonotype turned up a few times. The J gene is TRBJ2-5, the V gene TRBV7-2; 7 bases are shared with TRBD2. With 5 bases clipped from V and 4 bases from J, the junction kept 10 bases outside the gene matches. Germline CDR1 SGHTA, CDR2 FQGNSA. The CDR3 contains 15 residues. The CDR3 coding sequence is TGTGCCAGCAGCCCCGGACTAGGGGCCGGAGAGACCCAGTACTTC. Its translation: CASSPGLGAGETQYF.

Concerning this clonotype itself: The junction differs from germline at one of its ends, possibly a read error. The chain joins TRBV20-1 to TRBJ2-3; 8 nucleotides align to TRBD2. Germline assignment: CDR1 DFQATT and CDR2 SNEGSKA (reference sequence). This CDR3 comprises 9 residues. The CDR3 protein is CSPGLVRDF. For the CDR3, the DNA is TGCAGTCCGGGACTAGTTCGAGATTTT.

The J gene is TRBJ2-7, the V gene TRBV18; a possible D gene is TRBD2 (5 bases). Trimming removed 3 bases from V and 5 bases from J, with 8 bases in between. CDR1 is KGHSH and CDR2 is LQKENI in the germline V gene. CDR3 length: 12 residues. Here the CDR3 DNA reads TGTGCCAGCTCACCCTCGAGGGACGAGCAGTACTTC. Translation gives CASSPSRDEQYF.

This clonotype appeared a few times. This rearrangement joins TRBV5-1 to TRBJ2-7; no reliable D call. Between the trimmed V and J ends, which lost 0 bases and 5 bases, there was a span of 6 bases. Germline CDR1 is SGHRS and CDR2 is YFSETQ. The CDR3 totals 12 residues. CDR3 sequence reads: CASSLDVNEQYF. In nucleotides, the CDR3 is TGCGCCAGCAGCTTGGATGTGAACGAGCAGTACTTC.

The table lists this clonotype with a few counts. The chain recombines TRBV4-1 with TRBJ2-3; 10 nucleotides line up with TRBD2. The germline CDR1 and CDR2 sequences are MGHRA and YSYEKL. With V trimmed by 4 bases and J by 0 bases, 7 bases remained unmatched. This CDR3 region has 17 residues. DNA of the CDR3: TGCGCCAGCAGCCCTAGCGGGGGACCCACTAGCACAGATACGCAGTATTTT. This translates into CASSPSGGPTSTDTQYF.

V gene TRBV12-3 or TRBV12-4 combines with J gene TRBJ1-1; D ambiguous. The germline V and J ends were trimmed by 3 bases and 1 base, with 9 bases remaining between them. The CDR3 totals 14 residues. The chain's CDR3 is CASSFYSQNTEAFF. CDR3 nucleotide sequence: TGTGCCAGCAGTTTCTACAGCCAGAACACTGAAGCTTTCTTT.

As DNA, the CDR3 is TGCGCCAGCAGCGGGGGCCGAGAGAGAACCTACGAGCAGTACTTC. Its translation is CASSGGRERTYEQYF. The rearrangement links TRBV5-1 to TRBJ2-7, with D possibly being TRBD1 (6 bases). The CDR3 length is 15 residues. V was pared by 4 bases and J by 2 bases, with 16 bases between. In germline, CDR1 is SGHRS, CDR2 YFSETQ.

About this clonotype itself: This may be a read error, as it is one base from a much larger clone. The CDR3 region is CASSQSSGNTIYF. The CDR3 DNA sequence: TGTGCCAGCAGTCAGAGCTCTGGAAACACCATATATTTT. This rearrangement joins TRBV12-3 or TRBV12-4 to TRBJ1-3; D uncertain. The V and J ends lost 5 bases and 0 bases respectively, with 5 bases between them. This CDR3 spans 13 amino acids.

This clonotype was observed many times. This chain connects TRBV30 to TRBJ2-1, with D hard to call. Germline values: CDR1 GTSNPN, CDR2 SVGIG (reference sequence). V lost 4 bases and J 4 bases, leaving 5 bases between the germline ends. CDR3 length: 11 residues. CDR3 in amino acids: CAWKKYNEQFF. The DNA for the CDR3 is TGTGCCTGGAAAAAATACAATGAGCAGTTCTTC. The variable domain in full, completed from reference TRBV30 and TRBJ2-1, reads SQTIHQWPATLVQPVGSPLSLECTVEGTSNPNLYWYRQAAGRGLQLLFYSVGIGQISSEVPQNLSASRPQDRQFILSSKKLLLSDSGFYLCAWKKYNEQFFGPGTRLTVL.

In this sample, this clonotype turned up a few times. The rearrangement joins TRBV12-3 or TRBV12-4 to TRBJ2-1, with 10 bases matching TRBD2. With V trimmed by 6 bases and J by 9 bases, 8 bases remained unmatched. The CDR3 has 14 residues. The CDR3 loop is CASSPLAGVGEQFF. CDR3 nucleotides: TGTGCCAGCAGCCCTCTAGCGGGAGTTGGTGAGCAGTTCTTC.

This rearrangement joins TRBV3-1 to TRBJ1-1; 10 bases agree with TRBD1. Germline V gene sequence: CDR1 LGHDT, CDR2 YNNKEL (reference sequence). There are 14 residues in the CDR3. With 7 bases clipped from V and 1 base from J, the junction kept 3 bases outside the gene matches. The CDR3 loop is CASKDRGRNTEAFF. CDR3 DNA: TGTGCCAGCAAAGACAGGGGGCGGAACACTGAAGCTTTCTTT.

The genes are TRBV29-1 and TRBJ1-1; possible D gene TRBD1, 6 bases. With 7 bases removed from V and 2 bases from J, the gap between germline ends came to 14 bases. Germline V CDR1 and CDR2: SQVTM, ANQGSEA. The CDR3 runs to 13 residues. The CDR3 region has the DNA TGCAGCGGCCGAAACAGGGTTAACACTGAAGCTTTCTTT. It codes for CSGRNRVNTEAFF.

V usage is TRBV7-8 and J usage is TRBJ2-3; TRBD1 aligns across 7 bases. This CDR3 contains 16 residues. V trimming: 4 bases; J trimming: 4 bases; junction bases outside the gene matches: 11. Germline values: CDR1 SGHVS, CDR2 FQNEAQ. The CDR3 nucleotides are TGTGCCAGCAGCTCATCTTTGACAGGGAGATCAGATACGCAGTATTTT. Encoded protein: CASSSSLTGRSDTQYF. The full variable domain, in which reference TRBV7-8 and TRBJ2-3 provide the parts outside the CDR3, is GAGVSQSPRYKVAKRGQDVALRCDPISGHVSLFWYQQALGQGPEFLTYFQNEAQLDKSGLPSDRFFAERPEGSVSTLKIQRTQQEDSAVYLCASSSSLTGRSDTQYFGPGTRLTVL.

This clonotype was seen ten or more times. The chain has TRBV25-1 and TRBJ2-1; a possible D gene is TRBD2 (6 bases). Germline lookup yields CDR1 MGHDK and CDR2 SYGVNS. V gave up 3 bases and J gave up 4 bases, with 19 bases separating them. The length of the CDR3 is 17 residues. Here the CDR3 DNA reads TGTGCCAGCAGTGATTCGACCGGAGGGACGGCATACAATGAGCAGTTCTTC. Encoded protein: CASSDSTGGTAYNEQFF.

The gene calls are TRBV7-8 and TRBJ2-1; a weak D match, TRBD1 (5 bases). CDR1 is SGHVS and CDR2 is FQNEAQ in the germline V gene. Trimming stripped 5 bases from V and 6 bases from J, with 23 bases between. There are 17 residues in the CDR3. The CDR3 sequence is CASSRRGGAGVPNEQFF. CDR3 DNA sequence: TGTGCCAGCAGCCGAAGGGGTGGGGCCGGAGTACCCAATGAGCAGTTCTTC.

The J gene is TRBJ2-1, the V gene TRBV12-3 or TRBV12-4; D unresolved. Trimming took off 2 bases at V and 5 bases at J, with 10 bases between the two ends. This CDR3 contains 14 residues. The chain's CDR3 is CASSLNSRHNEQFF. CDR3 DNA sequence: TGTGCCAGCAGTTTAAATTCCCGTCACAATGAGCAGTTCTTC.

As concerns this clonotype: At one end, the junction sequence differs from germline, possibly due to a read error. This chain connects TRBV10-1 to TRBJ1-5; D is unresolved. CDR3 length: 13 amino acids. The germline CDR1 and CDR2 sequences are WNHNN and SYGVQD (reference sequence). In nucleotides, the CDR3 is TGCGCCAGCAGTGAGTTTGGAAATCAGCCCCAGCCTTTT. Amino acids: CASSEFGNQPQPF.

CDR3 sequence: CASSQDFLAGDHIQYF. The CDR3 coding sequence is TGCGCCAGCAGCCAAGATTTTTTAGCTGGGGATCACATTCAGTACTTC. V is TRBV4-3 and J is TRBJ2-4; D gene uncertain. The CDR3 consists of 16 residues. Trimming stripped 0 bases from V and 8 bases from J, with 17 bases between. CDR1 and CDR2 from the germline V gene are LGHNA and YSLEER.

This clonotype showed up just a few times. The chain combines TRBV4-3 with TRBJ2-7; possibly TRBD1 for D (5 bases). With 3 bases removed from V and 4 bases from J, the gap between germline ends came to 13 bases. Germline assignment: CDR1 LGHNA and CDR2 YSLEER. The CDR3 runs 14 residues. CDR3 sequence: CASSQGPERYEQYF. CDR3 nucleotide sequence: TGCGCCAGCAGCCAGGGGCCCGAGAGGTACGAGCAGTACTTC.